The rows below give T cell receptor beta chains drawn from one sample of a study of blood T cell repertoires in COVID-19. TCRdb keeps only in-frame clones here, not all; method: immunoSEQ multiplex PCR. The sample carries some 270,000 clones, approximately 90% recorded once. Material: PBMCs or T cells enriched from blood (not recorded which). Receptors originate from a man aged 40-49 years who had been exposed to COVID-19. Both conserved end residues are part of each CDR3.

CDR3 protein,V gene,J gene
CASKIGWDRDTEAFF,TRBV6-5,TRBJ1-1
CASSYSLRSNQPQHF,TRBV19,TRBJ1-5
CASSQQTGPVNQPQHF,TRBV3-1/TRBV3-2,TRBJ1-5
CASTNGGSIYEQYF,TRBV28,TRBJ2-7
CASSRTGDGEKLFF,TRBV7-2,TRBJ1-4
CASSQRETLSEQYF,TRBV6-5,TRBJ2-7
CASSLSGTGRRYEQYF,TRBV11-2,TRBJ2-7
CSVGGAQETQYF,TRBV29-1,TRBJ2-5
CASSRTGGRGSEQFF,TRBV7-2,TRBJ2-1
CASRRDTRFDSPLHF,TRBV6-5,TRBJ1-6
CASSQPYSGDQETQYF,TRBV3-1/TRBV3-2,TRBJ2-5
CASSLVLASNEKLFF,TRBV7-9,TRBJ1-4
CASSYSRTGYEQYF,TRBV6-5,TRBJ2-7
CASSQDGRQETYGYTF,TRBV4-3,TRBJ1-2
CASSLAGRGGGYEQYF,TRBV5-4,TRBJ2-7
CASSVTGTGSLYLGYTF,TRBV27,TRBJ1-2
CASSNLAGGHNEQFF,TRBV27,TRBJ2-1
CASSSDRNTEAFF,TRBV7-2,TRBJ1-1
CASSGGSETSGRETQYF,TRBV5-1,TRBJ2-5
CACRSRGLYGNTIYF,TRBV30,TRBJ1-3
CAWSLATGNTEAFF,TRBV30,TRBJ1-1
CASIQGDGGGETQYF,TRBV5-1,TRBJ2-5
CASSFGPPGLAGGNEQFF,TRBV27,TRBJ2-1
CASSLEALETNIQYF,TRBV5-1,TRBJ2-4
CASRSASGSGNTIYF,TRBV2,TRBJ1-3
CASSASGRASTGELFF,TRBV9,TRBJ2-2
CASSPDRLEGGELFF,TRBV28,TRBJ2-2
CSVEDRQGIPLSGANVLTF,TRBV29-1,TRBJ2-6
CASGTGTGVKFFYGYTF,TRBV21-1,TRBJ1-2
CASNPEGQPSYEQYF,TRBV7-2,TRBJ2-7
CASARGSETEAFF,TRBV10-2,TRBJ1-1
CASSDQVVNTEAFF,TRBV2,TRBJ1-1
CASSQKTGGAGEAFF,TRBV4-1,TRBJ1-1
CASSGSSGSSGNTIYF,TRBV6-6,TRBJ1-3
CASSKNGASGFSYNEQFF,TRBV13,TRBJ2-1
CASSRDALGGLFF,TRBV7-8,TRBJ1-4
CSVGSSYNEQFF,TRBV29-1,TRBJ2-1
CASSSLSTDTQYF,TRBV27,TRBJ2-3
CASSSTGGRPEAFF,TRBV6-5,TRBJ1-1
CASSQASGRADEQFF,TRBV4-1,TRBJ2-1
CASSEGHGVSNQPQHF,TRBV5-6,TRBJ1-5
CASTNDWGHEQYF,TRBV6-5,TRBJ2-7
CASSFLGQGNTEAFF,TRBV5-8,TRBJ1-1
CASSFQDSNTGELFF,TRBV5-1,TRBJ2-2
CASSDRGLASYEQYF,TRBV19,TRBJ2-7
CAISPNLGEHNEQYF,TRBV10-3,TRBJ2-7
CASSQAGVNSPLHF,TRBV27,TRBJ1-6
CASSVRGTDSPLHF,TRBV9,TRBJ1-6
CATSRDATTAAETQYF,TRBV15,TRBJ2-5